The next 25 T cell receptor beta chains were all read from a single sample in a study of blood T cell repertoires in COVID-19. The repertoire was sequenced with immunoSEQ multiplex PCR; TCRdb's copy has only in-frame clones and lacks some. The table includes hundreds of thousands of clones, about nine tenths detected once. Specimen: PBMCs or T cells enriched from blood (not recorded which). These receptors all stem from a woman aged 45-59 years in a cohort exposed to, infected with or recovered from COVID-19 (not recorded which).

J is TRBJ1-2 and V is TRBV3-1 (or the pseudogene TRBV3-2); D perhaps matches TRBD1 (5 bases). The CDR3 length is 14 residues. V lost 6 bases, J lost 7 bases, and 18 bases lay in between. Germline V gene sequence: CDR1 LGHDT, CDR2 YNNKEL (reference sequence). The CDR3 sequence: CASREGQGLAGYTF. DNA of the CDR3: TGTGCCAGCAGAGAAGGCCAGGGCCTGGCTGGCTACACCTTC.

The CDR3: CASSLRTGYGAFF. The CDR3 nucleotides read TGTGCCAGCAGCTTACGGACGGGATACGGAGCTTTCTTT. The J gene is TRBJ1-1, the V gene TRBV11-2, with unresolved D. The CDR3 is made up of 13 amino acids. In germline, CDR1 is SGHAT, CDR2 FQNNGV. Between the trimmed V and J ends, which lost 2 bases and 10 bases, there was a span of 14 bases.

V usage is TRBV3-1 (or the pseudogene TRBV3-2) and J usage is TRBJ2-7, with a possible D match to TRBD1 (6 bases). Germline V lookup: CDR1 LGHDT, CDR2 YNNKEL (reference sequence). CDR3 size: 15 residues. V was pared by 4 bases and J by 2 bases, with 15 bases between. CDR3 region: CASSPLSTGAYEQYF. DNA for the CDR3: TGTGCCAGCAGCCCCCTCTCGACAGGAGCCTACGAGCAGTACTTC.

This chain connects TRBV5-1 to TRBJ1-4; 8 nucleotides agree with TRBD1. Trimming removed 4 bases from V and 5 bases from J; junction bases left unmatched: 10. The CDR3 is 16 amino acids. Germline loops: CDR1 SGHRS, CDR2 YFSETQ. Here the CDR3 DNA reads TGCGCCAGCAGCGGGACAGGAGGCGACCCGAATGAAAAACTGTTTTTT. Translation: CASSGTGGDPNEKLFF.

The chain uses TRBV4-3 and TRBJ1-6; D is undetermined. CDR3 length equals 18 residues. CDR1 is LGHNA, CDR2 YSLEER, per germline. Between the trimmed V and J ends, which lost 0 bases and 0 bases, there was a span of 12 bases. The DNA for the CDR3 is TGCGCCAGCAGCCAAGAATCCGGGGTGGTCTCCTATAATTCACCCCTCCACTTT. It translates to CASSQESGVVSYNSPLHF.

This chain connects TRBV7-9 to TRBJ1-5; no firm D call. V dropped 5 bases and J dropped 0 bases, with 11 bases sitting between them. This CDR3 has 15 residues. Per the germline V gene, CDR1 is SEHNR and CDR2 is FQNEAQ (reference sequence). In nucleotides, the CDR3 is TGTGCCAGCAGCCCCCCCGGGTATAGCAATCAGCCCCAGCATTTT. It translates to CASSPPGYSNQPQHF. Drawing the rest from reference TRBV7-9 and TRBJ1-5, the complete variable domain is DTGVSQNPRHKITKRGQNVTFRCDPISEHNRLYWYRQTLGQGPEFLTYFQNEAQLEKSRLLSDRFSAERPKGSFSTLEIQRTEQGDSAMYLCASSPPGYSNQPQHFGDGTRLSIL.

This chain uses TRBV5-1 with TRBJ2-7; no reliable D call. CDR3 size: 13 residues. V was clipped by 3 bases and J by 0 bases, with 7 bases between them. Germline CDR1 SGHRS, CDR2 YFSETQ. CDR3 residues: CASSSGISYEQYF. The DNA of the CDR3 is TGCGCCAGCAGCTCAGGTATCTCCTACGAGCAGTACTTC.

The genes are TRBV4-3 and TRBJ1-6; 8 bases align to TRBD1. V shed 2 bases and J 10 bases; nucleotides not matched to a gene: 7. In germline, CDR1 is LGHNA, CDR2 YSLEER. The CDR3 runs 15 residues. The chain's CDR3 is CASSQLRTGRSPLHF. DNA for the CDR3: TGCGCCAGCAGCCAACTAAGGACAGGGAGATCACCCCTCCACTTT.

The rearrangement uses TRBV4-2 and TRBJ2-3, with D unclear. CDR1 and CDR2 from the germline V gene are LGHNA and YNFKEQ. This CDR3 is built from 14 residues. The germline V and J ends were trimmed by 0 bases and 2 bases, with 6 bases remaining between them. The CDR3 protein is CASSQDAATDTQYF. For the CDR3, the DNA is TGTGCCAGCAGCCAAGATGCGGCCACAGATACGCAGTATTTT.

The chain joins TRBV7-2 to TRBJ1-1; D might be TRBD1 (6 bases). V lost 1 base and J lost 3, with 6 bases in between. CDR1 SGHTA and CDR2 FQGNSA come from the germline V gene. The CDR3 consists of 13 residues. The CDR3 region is CASSLDRDTEAFF. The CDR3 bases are TGTGCCAGCAGCTTAGACAGGGACACTGAAGCTTTCTTT.

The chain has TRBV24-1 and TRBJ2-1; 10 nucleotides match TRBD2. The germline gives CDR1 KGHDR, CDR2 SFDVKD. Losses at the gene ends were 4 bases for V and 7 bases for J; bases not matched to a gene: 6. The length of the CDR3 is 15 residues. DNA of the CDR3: TGTGCCACCAGTGAGCCAGCGGGGGGGCTGAATGAGCAGTTCTTC. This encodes CATSEPAGGLNEQFF.

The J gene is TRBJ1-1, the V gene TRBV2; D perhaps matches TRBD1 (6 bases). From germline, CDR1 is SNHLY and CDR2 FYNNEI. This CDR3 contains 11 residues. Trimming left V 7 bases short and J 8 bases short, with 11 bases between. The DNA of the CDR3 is TGTGCCAGCAAGATGACAGGCGAAGCTTTCTTT. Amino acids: CASKMTGEAFF.

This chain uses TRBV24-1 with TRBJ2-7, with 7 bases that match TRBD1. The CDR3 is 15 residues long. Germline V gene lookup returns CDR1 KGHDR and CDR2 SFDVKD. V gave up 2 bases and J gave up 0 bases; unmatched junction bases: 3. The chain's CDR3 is CATSDSRQGSYEQYF. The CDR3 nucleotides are TGTGCCACCAGTGATTCTAGACAGGGCTCCTACGAGCAGTACTTC.

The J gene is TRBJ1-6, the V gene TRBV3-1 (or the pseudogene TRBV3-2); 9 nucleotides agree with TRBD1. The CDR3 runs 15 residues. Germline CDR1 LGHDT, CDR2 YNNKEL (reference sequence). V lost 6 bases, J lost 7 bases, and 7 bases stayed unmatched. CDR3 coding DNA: TGTGCCAGCAGACTTGGGGACAGGGCCAATTCACCCCTCCACTTT. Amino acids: CASRLGDRANSPLHF.

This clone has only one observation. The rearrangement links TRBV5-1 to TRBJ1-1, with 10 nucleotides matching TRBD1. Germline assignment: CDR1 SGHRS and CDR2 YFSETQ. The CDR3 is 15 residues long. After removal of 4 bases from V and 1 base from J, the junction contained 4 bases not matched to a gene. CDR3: CASSARQGANTEAFF. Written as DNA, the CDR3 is TGCGCCAGCAGCGCAAGACAGGGGGCGAACACTGAAGCTTTCTTT.

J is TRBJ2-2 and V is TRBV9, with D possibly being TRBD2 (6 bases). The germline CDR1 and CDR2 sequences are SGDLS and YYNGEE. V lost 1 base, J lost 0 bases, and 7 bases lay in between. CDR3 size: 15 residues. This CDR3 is CASSVRGTNTGELFF. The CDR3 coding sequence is TGTGCCAGCAGCGTACGGGGGACGAACACCGGGGAGCTGTTTTTT.

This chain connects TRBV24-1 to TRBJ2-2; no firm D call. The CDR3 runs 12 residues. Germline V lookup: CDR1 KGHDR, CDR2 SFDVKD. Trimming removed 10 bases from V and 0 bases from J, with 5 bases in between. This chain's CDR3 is CATTANTGELFF. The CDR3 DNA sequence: TGTGCCACTACAGCGAACACCGGGGAGCTGTTTTTT.

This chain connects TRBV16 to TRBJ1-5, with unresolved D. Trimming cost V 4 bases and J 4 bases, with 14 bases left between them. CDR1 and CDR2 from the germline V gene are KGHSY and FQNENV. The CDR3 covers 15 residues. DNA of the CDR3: TGTGCCAGCAGCCCCACTCGGGGAGGTAATCAGCCCCAGCATTTT. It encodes CASSPTRGGNQPQHF.

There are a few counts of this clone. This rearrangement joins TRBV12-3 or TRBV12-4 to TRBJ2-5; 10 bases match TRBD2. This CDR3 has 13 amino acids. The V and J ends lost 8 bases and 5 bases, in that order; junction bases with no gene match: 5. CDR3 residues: CASCLTSGETQYF. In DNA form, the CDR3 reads TGTGCCAGCTGCCTGACTAGCGGGGAGACCCAGTACTTC.

CDR3 bases: TGTGCCAGCAAGGACAGGGAGAATATAGCGCGAGAGCTGTTTTTT. Its protein product is CASKDRENIARELFF. The chain recombines TRBV6-6 with TRBJ2-2; TRBD1 agrees at 8 bases. J gave up 11 bases and V 7 bases, and 15 bases lay outside the gene matches. Germline V lookup: CDR1 MNHNY, CDR2 SVGAGI (reference sequence). The CDR3 is made up of 15 amino acids.

The DNA of the CDR3 is TGTGCCAGCAGGAACGAGGTGAAAGCACTGTTTTTT. This encodes CASRNEVKALFF. This rearrangement joins TRBV28 to TRBJ1-4; no definite D call. Between the trimmed V and J ends, which lost 6 bases and 13 bases, there was a span of 15 bases. Germline V gene sequence: CDR1 MDHEN, CDR2 SYDVKM. The CDR3 sequence is 12 residues long.

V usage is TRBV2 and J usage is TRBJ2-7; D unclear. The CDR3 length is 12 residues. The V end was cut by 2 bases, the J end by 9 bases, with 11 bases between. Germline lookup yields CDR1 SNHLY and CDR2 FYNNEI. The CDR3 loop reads CASSETLIGQYF. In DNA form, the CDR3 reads TGTGCCAGCAGTGAAACCCTGATCGGGCAGTACTTC.

The CDR3, as DNA: TGTGCCAGCAGCTTAGGGGGAGCGCAGTATTTT. It encodes CASSLGGAQYF. This chain uses TRBV11-2 with TRBJ2-3; D may be TRBD2 (5 bases). The CDR3 runs to 11 residues. Germline V gene lookup returns CDR1 SGHAT and CDR2 FQNNGV. The ends were cut back, 1 base at V and 10 bases at J, with 6 bases in the middle.

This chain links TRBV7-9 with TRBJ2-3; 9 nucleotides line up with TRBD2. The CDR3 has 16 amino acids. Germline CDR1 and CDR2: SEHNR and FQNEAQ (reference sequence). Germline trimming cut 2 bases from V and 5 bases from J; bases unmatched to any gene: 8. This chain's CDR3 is CASSLKRGASGDTQYF. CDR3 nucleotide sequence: TGTGCCAGCAGCTTAAAGCGGGGGGCTTCTGGAGATACGCAGTATTTT.

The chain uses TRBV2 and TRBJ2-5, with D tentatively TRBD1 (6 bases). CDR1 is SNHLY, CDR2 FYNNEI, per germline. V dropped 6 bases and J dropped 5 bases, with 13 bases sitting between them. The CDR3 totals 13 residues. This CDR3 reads CASSSQGKETQYF. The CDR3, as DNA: TGTGCCAGCAGCAGTCAGGGGAAGGAGACCCAGTACTTC.